This T cell receptor (beta chain) was observed in a study of response to subunit inactivated influenza vaccine. V lost 5 bases and J lost 7, with 18 bases in between. There are 14 residues in the CDR3. Germline lookup yields CDR1 SGHNT and CDR2 YYREEE (reference sequence). TCRdb called the RT-PCR reads again in MiXCR, with one record for every CDR3 protein. The sample carries approximately 570,000 distinct CDR3 sequences, less than 10% recorded once. Concerning this clonotype: Its antigen is not identified.

Study observations and caveats: The authors put forward the suggestion that each seasonal influenza vaccination may bring in only a limited number of new T cells.

The gene calls are TRBV5-4 and TRBJ1-2; tentatively, D is TRBD1 (5 bases). Sample: PBMCs from blood, taken around 25 months after vaccination. This TCR was recovered from a man aged 45 to 75 who received an inactivated influenza vaccine. This CDR3 is CASRTEMGVSGYTF. For the CDR3, the DNA is TGTGCCAGCAGAACCGAGATGGGGGTCAGTGGCTACACCTTC.